The 12 T cell receptor beta chains given below trace back to one sample, sequenced in a study of blood T cell repertoires in COVID-19. Sequencing was performed with immunoSEQ multiplex PCR; in TCRdb, only in-frame clones are kept and a portion is missing. The sample holds under 250,000 clones, 85% seen once. The sequencing sample was made of peripheral blood. The receptor set was obtained from a woman in her 70s with COVID-19, enrolled during active disease.

This chain uses TRBV7-3 with TRBJ2-4; 11 bases agree with TRBD1. CDR1 SGHTA and CDR2 FQGTGA come from the germline V gene. After removal of 5 bases from V and 5 bases from J, the junction contained 5 bases not matched to a gene. The CDR3 totals 15 residues. In DNA form, the CDR3 reads TGTGCCAGCAGCCCTGGACAGGGGGCCCAAAACATTCAGTACTTC. Amino acids: CASSPGQGAQNIQYF.

The gene calls are TRBV20-1 and TRBJ2-7; 13 bases line up with TRBD2. The CDR3 is 13 amino acids. Germline CDR1 reads DFQATT; CDR2 reads SNEGSKA (reference sequence). V was clipped by 3 bases and J by 6 bases; unmatched bases: 2. Here the CDR3 DNA reads TGCAGTGCTAGTAGACTAGCGGGAGGCGAGCAGTACTTC. This sequence encodes CSASRLAGGEQYF.

The genes are TRBV7-9 and TRBJ2-2; 8 nucleotides match TRBD2. This CDR3 is 14 amino acids long. Per the germline V gene, CDR1 is SEHNR and CDR2 is FQNEAQ (reference sequence). V dropped 4 bases and J dropped 5; count of bases not matched to a gene: 3. The CDR3 is CASSSAGATGELFF. CDR3 DNA sequence: TGTGCCAGCAGCTCAGCGGGGGCGACCGGGGAGCTGTTTTTT. Using reference TRBV7-9 and TRBJ2-2 for the parts outside the CDR3, the full variable domain is DTGVSQNPRHKITKRGQNVTFRCDPISEHNRLYWYRQTLGQGPEFLTYFQNEAQLEKSRLLSDRFSAERPKGSFSTLEIQRTEQGDSAMYLCASSSAGATGELFFGEGSRLTVL.

The V and J genes are TRBV4-3 and TRBJ1-1; a weak D match, TRBD1 (6 bases). The CDR3 runs to 13 residues. Deletions cut 3 bases from V and 11 bases from J, with 16 bases between. In germline, CDR1 is LGHNA, CDR2 YSLEER. The CDR3 sequence: CASSQGNRDKAFF. In DNA, the CDR3 is TGCGCCAGCAGCCAGGGCAACAGGGATAAGGCTTTCTTT.

The rearrangement links TRBV6-5 to TRBJ2-5; D is possibly TRBD2 (5 bases). Germline V lookup: CDR1 MNHEY, CDR2 SVGAGI. V lost 0 bases and J lost 5, with 10 bases in between. The CDR3 is made up of 14 amino acids. The CDR3 bases are TGTGCCAGCAGTTACTCGGCTAGGAGGGAGACCCAGTACTTC. This gives the protein CASSYSARRETQYF.

CDR3 loop: CASSFLGASYEQYF. For the CDR3, the DNA is TGTGCCAGCAGCTTCTTAGGGGCCTCCTACGAGCAGTACTTC. The rearrangement links TRBV5-8 to TRBJ2-7, with a tentative D call TRBD1 (5 bases). The germline V gene has CDR1 SGHTS and CDR2 YDEGEE. This CDR3 is built from 14 residues. V was shortened by 2 bases and J by 0 bases, with 9 bases between the two germline ends.

The table lists this clone with a few counts. Within the sample, other DNA sequences also encode this same CDR3. The chain employs TRBV5-1 and TRBJ2-1, with TRBD1 identical over 7 bases. Germline-derived CDR1 and CDR2 are SGHRS and YFSETQ. This CDR3 region has 14 residues. V lost 0 bases and J lost 4; bases outside the gene matches: 1. CDR3 in amino acids: CASSLGQGYNEQFF. CDR3 coding DNA: TGCGCCAGCAGCTTGGGACAGGGTTACAATGAGCAGTTCTTC.

The chain combines TRBV7-2 with TRBJ2-7, with TRBD1 matching over 7 bases. CDR1 SGHTA and CDR2 FQGNSA come from the germline V gene. The CDR3 is made up of 15 amino acids. After removal of 7 bases from V and 5 bases from J, the junction contained 14 bases not matched to a gene. The CDR3 sequence is CASTPSTGADDEQYF. Written as DNA, the CDR3 is TGTGCCAGCACCCCAAGTACAGGGGCCGACGACGAGCAGTACTTC.

The chain employs TRBV4-1 and TRBJ1-2; no definite D call. V lost 1 base, J lost 2 bases, and 11 bases lay in between. CDR3 size: 15 residues. Per the germline V gene, CDR1 is MGHRA and CDR2 is YSYEKL. The CDR3 sequence: CASSQAEEGNYGYTF. The CDR3 DNA reads TGCGCCAGCAGCCAAGCGGAGGAGGGAAACTATGGCTACACCTTC.

This CDR3 is CASSTTQGGAFF. For the CDR3, the DNA is TGTGCCAGTAGTACAACACAGGGGGGAGCTTTCTTT. The V and J genes are TRBV19 and TRBJ1-1; 8 bases are shared with TRBD1. The germline gives CDR1 LNHDA, CDR2 SQIVND (reference sequence). Germline trimming cut 4 bases from V and 10 bases from J; bases unmatched to any gene: 5. The CDR3 loop spans 12 amino acids.

The chain recombines TRBV7-9 with TRBJ1-4; no clear D. V was cut by 1 base and J by 0 bases, with 9 bases left in between. The CDR3 extends over 16 amino acids. Germline V CDR1 and CDR2: SEHNR, FQNEAQ (reference sequence). CDR3 loop: CASSLEWAPTNEKLFF. Written as DNA, the CDR3 is TGTGCCAGCAGCTTAGAGTGGGCCCCAACTAATGAAAAACTGTTTTTT.

The rearrangement links TRBV6-6 to TRBJ1-1; D uncertain. Germline V lookup: CDR1 MNHNY, CDR2 SVGAGI (reference sequence). The V and J ends lost 2 bases and 4 bases respectively, with 8 bases between them. The CDR3 consists of 13 residues. The CDR3 region is CASSYGQSTEAFF. Here the CDR3 DNA reads TGTGCCAGCAGTTACGGGCAGAGCACTGAAGCTTTCTTT.